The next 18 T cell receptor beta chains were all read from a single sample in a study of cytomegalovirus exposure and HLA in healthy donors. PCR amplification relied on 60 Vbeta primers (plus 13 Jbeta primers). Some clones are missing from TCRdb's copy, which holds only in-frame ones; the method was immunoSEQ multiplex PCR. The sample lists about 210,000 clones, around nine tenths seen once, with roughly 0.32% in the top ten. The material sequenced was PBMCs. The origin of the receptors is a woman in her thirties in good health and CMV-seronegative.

CDR3 coding DNA: TGTGCCAGCAGCGTAGGAGGGAGCTCTGGAAACACCATATATTTT. Its translation: CASSVGGSSGNTIYF. The J gene is TRBJ1-3, the V gene TRBV9; unclear D gene. The V and J ends lost 0 bases and 0 bases respectively, with 7 bases between them. The CDR3 has 15 residues. Germline V gives CDR1 SGDLS, CDR2 YYNGEE.

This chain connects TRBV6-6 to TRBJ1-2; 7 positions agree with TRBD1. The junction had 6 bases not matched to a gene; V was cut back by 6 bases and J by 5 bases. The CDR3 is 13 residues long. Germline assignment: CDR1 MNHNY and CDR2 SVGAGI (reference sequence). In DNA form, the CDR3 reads TGTGCCAGCAGGGACTCAGGGGGTTATGGCTACACCTTC. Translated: CASRDSGGYGYTF.

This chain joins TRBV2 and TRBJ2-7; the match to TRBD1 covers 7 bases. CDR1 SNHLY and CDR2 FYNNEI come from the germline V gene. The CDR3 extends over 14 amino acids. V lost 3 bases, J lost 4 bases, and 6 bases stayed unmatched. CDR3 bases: TGTGCCAGCAGTGACCGGACAGGAATATACGAGCAGTACTTC. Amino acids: CASSDRTGIYEQYF.

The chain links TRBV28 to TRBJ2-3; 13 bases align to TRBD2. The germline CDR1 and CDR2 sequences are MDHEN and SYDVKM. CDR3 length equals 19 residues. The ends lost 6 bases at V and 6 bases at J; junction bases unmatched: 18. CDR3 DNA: TGTGCCAGCAGAAACCCGGGACTAGCGGGGCGTCCTTACGCCGATACGCAGTATTTT. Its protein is CASRNPGLAGRPYADTQYF.

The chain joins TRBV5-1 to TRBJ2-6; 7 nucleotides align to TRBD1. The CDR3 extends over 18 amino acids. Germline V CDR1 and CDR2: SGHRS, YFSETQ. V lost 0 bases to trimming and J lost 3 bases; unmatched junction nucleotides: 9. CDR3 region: CASSLAGTAAIGANVLTF. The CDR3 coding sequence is TGCGCCAGCAGCTTGGCCGGGACAGCCGCTATTGGGGCCAACGTCCTGACTTTC.

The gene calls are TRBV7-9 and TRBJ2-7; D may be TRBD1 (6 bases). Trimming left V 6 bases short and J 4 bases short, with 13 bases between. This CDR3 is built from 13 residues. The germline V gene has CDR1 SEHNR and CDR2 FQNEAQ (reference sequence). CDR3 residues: CASSRDNEYEQYF. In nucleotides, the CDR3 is TGTGCCAGCAGTCGGGACAACGAGTACGAGCAGTACTTC.

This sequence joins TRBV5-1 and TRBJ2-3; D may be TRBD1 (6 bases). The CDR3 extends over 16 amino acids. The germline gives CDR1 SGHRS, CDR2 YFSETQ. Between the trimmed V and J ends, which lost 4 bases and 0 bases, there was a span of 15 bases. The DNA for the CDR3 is TGCGCCAGCAGCCAAAGACAGGTCACTAGCACAGATACGCAGTATTTT. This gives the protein CASSQRQVTSTDTQYF. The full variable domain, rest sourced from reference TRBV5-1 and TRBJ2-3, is KAGVTQTPRYLIKTRGQQVTLSCSPISGHRSVSWYQQTPGQGLQFLFEYFSETQRNKGNFPGRFSGRQFSNSRSEMNVSTLELGDSALYLCASSQRQVTSTDTQYFGPGTRLTVL.

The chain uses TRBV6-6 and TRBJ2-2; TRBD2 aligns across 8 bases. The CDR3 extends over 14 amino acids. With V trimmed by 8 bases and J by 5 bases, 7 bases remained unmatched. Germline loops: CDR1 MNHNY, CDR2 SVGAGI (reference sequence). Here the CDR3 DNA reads TGTGCCAGCCACCCGGGGGGGGCAACCGGGGAGCTGTTTTTT. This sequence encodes CASHPGGATGELFF.

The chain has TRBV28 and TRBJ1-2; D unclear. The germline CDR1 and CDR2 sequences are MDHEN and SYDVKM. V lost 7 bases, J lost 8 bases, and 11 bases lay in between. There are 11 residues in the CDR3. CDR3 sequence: CASIGPGGYTF. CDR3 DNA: TGTGCCAGCATAGGCCCCGGGGGCTACACCTTC.

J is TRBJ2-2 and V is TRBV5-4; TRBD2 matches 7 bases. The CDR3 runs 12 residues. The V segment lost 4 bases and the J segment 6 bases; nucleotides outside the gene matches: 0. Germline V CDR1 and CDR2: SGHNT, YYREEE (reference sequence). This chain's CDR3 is CASSGGAGELFF. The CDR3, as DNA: TGTGCCAGCAGCGGGGGGGCCGGGGAGCTGTTTTTT.

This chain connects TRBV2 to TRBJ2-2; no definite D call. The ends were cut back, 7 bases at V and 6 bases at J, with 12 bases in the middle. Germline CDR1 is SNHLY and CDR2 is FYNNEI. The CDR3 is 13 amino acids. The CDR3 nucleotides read TGTGCCAGCATAGTCGACTTGCCCGGGGAGCTGTTTTTT. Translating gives CASIVDLPGELFF. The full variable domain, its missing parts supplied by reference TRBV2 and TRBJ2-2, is EPEVTQTPSHQVTQMGQEVILRCVPISNHLYFYWYRQILGQKVEFLVSFYNNEISEKSEIFDDQFSVERPDGSNFTLKIRSTKLEDSAMYFCASIVDLPGELFFGEGSRLTVL.

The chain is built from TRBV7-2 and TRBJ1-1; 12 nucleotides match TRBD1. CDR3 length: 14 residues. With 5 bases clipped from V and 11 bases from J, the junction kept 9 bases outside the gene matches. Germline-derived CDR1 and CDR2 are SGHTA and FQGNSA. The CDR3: CASSVRDRGRGAFF. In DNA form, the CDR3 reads TGTGCCAGCAGCGTGAGGGACAGGGGGCGGGGGGCTTTCTTT.

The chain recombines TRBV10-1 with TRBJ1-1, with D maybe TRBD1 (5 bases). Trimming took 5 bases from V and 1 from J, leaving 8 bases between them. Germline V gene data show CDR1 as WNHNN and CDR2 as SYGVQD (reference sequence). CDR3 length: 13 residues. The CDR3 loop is CASSRQRNTEAFF. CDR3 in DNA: TGCGCCAGCAGTAGACAGAGGAACACTGAAGCTTTCTTT.

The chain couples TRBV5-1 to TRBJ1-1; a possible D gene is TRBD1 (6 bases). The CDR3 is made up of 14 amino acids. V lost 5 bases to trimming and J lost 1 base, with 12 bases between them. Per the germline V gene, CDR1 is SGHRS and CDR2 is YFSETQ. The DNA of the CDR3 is TGCGCCAGCAGGACGGGACACGCGAACACTGAAGCTTTCTTT. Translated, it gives CASRTGHANTEAFF.

CDR3 sequence reads: CASRFSGGDTGELFF. For the CDR3, the DNA is TGTGCCAGCAGGTTTAGCGGGGGGGACACCGGGGAGCTGTTTTTT. This sequence joins TRBV7-8 and TRBJ2-2; the match to TRBD2 covers 11 bases. The trim removed 6 bases at V and 3 bases at J, leaving 3 bases unmatched. CDR1 and CDR2 from the germline V gene are SGHVS and FQNEAQ. The CDR3 sequence is 15 residues long. Based on the CDR3 plus reference TRBV7-8 and TRBJ2-2, the full variable domain is GAGVSQSPRYKVAKRGQDVALRCDPISGHVSLFWYQQALGQGPEFLTYFQNEAQLDKSGLPSDRFFAERPEGSVSTLKIQRTQQEDSAVYLCASRFSGGDTGELFFGEGSRLTVL.

CDR3 loop: CAWQRDRTTDTQYF. The CDR3 DNA is TGTGCCTGGCAGAGGGACAGAACCACAGATACGCAGTATTTT. The chain couples TRBV30 to TRBJ2-3; 7 nucleotides agree with TRBD1. CDR3 length: 14 residues. Germline CDR1 GTSNPN, CDR2 SVGIG (reference sequence). The V gene end was trimmed by 5 bases and the J gene end by 2 bases; junction bases not matched to a gene: 7.

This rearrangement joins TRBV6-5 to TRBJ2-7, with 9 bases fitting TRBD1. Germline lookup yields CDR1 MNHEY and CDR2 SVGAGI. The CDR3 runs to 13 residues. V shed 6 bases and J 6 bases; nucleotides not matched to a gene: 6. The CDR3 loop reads CASSYTGGREQYF. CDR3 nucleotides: TGTGCCAGCAGCTATACAGGGGGCCGCGAGCAGTACTTC.

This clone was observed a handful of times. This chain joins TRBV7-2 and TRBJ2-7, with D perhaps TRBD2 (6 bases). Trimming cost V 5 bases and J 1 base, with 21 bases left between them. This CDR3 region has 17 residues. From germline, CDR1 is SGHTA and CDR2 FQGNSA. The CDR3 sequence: CASSTYSRDGGSYEQYF. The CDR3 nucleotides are TGTGCCAGCAGCACCTATAGCCGGGACGGGGGTTCCTACGAGCAGTACTTC.